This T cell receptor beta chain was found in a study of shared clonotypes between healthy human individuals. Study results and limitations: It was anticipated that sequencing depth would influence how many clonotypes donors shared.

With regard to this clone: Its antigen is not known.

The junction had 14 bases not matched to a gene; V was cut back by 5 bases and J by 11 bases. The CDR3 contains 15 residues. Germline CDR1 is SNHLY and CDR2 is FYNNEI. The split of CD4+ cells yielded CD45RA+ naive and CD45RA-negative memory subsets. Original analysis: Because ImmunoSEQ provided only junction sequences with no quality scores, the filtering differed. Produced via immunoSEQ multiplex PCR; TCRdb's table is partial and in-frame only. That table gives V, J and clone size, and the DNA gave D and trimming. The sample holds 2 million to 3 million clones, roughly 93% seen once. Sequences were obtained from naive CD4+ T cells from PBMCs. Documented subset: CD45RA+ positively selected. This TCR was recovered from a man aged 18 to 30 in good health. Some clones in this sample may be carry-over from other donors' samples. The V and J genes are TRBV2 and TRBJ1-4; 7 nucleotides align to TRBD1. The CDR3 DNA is TGTGCCAGCAGTAATGAGAGGGGGCTCACAGGGAAACTGTTTTTT. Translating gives CASSNERGLTGKLFF.